This TCR beta chain was sequenced in a study of shared clonotypes between healthy human individuals. This table comes from immunoSEQ multiplex PCR, and its TCRdb copy is limited to in-frame clones, with some not included. Of about 1 million clones in the sample, 65% to 75% are singletons; the top ten hold approximately 1.5%. Germline-derived CDR1 and CDR2 are LNHDA and SQIVND (reference sequence). V lost 3 bases and J lost 2; bases outside the gene matches: 2. CDR3 length equals 14 residues. Overall study findings and caveats: The genetic and exposure-history diversity represented was limited by few donors. Sharing across four donors was seen in roughly 5% of naive CD4 clonotypes.

Remarks on this clone: Its matching antigen is unknown. The sample contains more than one DNA sequence encoding this CDR3.

This chain connects TRBV19 to TRBJ2-7, with 9 bases matching TRBD1. The sample comprised memory CD4+ T cells sorted from blood. The subset is: CD45RA-negative fraction. The receptor was isolated from a man aged 18 to 30 in good health. The DNA for the CDR3 is TGTGCCAGTAGTATCGGGACAGGGCCCTACGAGCAGTACTTC. It encodes CASSIGTGPYEQYF.